The T cell receptor (beta chain) described here comes from a study of molecular identifiers for immune sequencing clone quantification. Overall study results and limits: Beyond 20 RNA copies, clones held over 99% of effector molecules, compared with under 1% in naive cells.

On this clonotype itself: As yet, its antigen is unknown. Since a much larger clone is just one base distant, this may be a read error.

With 10%, 30% or 50% of RNA, about 20,000 to 1,100,000 naive CD8 T cells were sequenced. Sorting defined naive CD8 T cells as CD8+CD4-CCR7+CD45RA+. This CDR3 region has 13 residues. MiXCR, run by TCRdb on the PCR reads, gives a single entry per CDR3 protein. The table has approximately 500,000 distinct CDR3 sequences, 20% to 25% seen once. Sequenced sample: naive CD8+ T cells from blood, with Jurkat cell RNA spiked in. Subset defined: FACS-sorted CD8+CD4-CCR7+CD45RA+ naive T cells. The chain links TRBV12-3 or TRBV12-4 to TRBJ2-7; D is undetermined. This TCR was recovered from a human donor in good health. Some libraries in this study had Jurkat cell RNA spiked in. The CDR3 nucleotides read TGTGCCAGCAGTCAGAGTGCCTCCTACGAGCAGTGCTTC. This translates into CASSQSASYEQCF.